The 22 T cell receptor beta chains reported below all come from one sample, sequenced in a study of blood T cell repertoires in COVID-19. Clones were read by immunoSEQ multiplex PCR, and TCRdb kept only the in-frame ones, dropping some. The repertoire holds about 430,000 clones, with about 90% as singletons. Sequencing was done on a sample of peripheral blood. These receptor sequences come from a man between 18 and 29 years old with COVID-19, enrolled during active disease.

The chain combines TRBV19 with TRBJ2-1; 8 nucleotides match TRBD2. CDR1 LNHDA and CDR2 SQIVND come from the germline V gene (reference sequence). Losses at the gene ends were 0 bases for V and 1 base for J; bases not matched to a gene: 5. The CDR3 is made up of 17 amino acids. CDR3 amino acids: CASSIEGSGISYNEQFF. CDR3 DNA: TGTGCCAGTAGTATAGAGGGTAGCGGGATTTCCTACAATGAGCAGTTCTTC.

The rearrangement joins TRBV5-1 to TRBJ1-1; D remains unclear. Trimming removed 5 bases at V and 1 base at J, with 6 bases between. Germline assignment: CDR1 SGHRS and CDR2 YFSETQ. This CDR3 is 12 amino acids long. This CDR3 is CASRLENTEAFF. The CDR3 nucleotides read TGCGCCAGCAGGTTAGAGAACACTGAAGCTTTCTTT.

The V call is TRBV6-6, the J call TRBJ2-3, with 14 bases lining up with TRBD2. Germline-derived CDR1 and CDR2 are MNHNY and SVGAGI (reference sequence). Trimming cost V 6 bases and J 1 base; bases outside gene matches: 3. The CDR3 loop spans 16 amino acids. The CDR3 region is CASRSTSGGGTDTQYF. The CDR3 region has the DNA TGTGCCAGCAGGTCGACTAGCGGGGGGGGCACAGATACGCAGTATTTT.

V gene TRBV2 combines with J gene TRBJ2-1, with D perhaps matching TRBD2 (5 bases). Trimming removed 6 bases at V and 4 bases at J, with 10 bases between. This CDR3 comprises 13 residues. From germline, CDR1 is SNHLY and CDR2 FYNNEI. CDR3: CASRLLDYNEQFF. DNA of the CDR3: TGTGCCAGCAGATTACTAGATTACAATGAGCAGTTCTTC.

The V and J genes are TRBV5-4 and TRBJ2-6; perhaps TRBD2 as D (6 bases). V was shortened by 2 bases and J by 0 bases, with 18 bases between the two germline ends. Germline V gene sequence: CDR1 SGHNT, CDR2 YYREEE (reference sequence). The CDR3 has 19 residues. CDR3 sequence reads: CASSFPTGVPRSGANVLTF. CDR3 DNA: TGTGCCAGCAGCTTCCCGACGGGGGTTCCCCGCTCTGGGGCCAACGTCCTGACTTTC.

The sample holds a few counts of this clone. The chain recombines TRBV7-2 with TRBJ2-6; D remains ambiguous. The CDR3 length is 15 residues. Germline V gives CDR1 SGHTA, CDR2 FQGNSA. V was shortened by 5 bases and J by 0 bases, with 8 bases between the two germline ends. The DNA for the CDR3 is TGTGCCAGCAGCGAGAGACACTCTGGGGCCAACGTCCTGACTTTC. As protein: CASSERHSGANVLTF. The whole variable domain, filled in from reference TRBV7-2 and TRBJ2-6, reads GAGVSQSPSNKVTEKGKDVELRCDPISGHTALYWYRQSLGQGLEFLIYFQGNSAPDKSGLPSDRFSAERTGGSVSTLTIQRTQQEDSAVYLCASSERHSGANVLTFGAGSRLTVL.

The chain links TRBV24-1 to TRBJ2-1, with a weak D call TRBD2 (6 bases). Germline CDR1 is KGHDR and CDR2 is SFDVKD. V dropped 4 bases and J dropped 10 bases, with 22 bases sitting between them. There are 16 residues in the CDR3. The CDR3 nucleotides are TGTGCCACCAGTGAGACCGGGACGTGGGAGCGGGCGGAGCAGTTCTTC. It translates to CATSETGTWERAEQFF.

The J gene is TRBJ1-5, the V gene TRBV5-6; 7 bases agree with TRBD1. The CDR3 sequence is 15 residues long. Germline V lookup: CDR1 SGHDT, CDR2 YYEEEE. The trim removed 2 bases at V and 3 bases at J, leaving 5 bases unmatched. CDR3 sequence reads: CASSLATGNNQPQHF. Here the CDR3 DNA reads TGTGCCAGCAGCTTAGCGACAGGGAACAATCAGCCCCAGCATTTT. Together with reference TRBV5-6 and TRBJ1-5, the CDR3 gives the full variable domain: DAGVTQSPTHLIKTRGQQVTLRCSPKSGHDTVSWYQQALGQGPQFIFQYYEEEERQRGNFPDRFSGHQFPNYSSELNVNALLLGDSALYLCASSLATGNNQPQHFGDGTRLSIL.

V and J are TRBV7-9 and TRBJ2-5; D unclear. Germline V gives CDR1 SEHNR, CDR2 FQNEAQ (reference sequence). CDR3 length equals 13 residues. CDR3 residues: CVVQQQPGETQYF. The CDR3 nucleotides read TGTGTCGTCCAGCAGCAACCCGGGGAGACCCAGTACTTC.

The chain links TRBV5-1 to TRBJ2-7; possibly TRBD1 for D (6 bases). Germline V gene lookup returns CDR1 SGHRS and CDR2 YFSETQ. V was clipped by 0 bases and J by 2 bases, with 12 bases between them. The CDR3 contains 15 residues. The CDR3 DNA is TGCGCCAGCAGCTTGGGTGGGGGCTCCCCCTACGAGCAGTACTTC. Amino acid sequence: CASSLGGGSPYEQYF.

V gene TRBV27 combines with J gene TRBJ2-7; TRBD1 matches 10 bases. Germline CDR1 and CDR2: MNHEY and SMNVEV (reference sequence). The CDR3 is 16 residues long. V dropped 6 bases and J dropped 6; count of bases not matched to a gene: 14. CDR3 DNA sequence: TGTGCCAGCAGGAAGACCGGGACAGGGGAACGGAGCGAGCAGTACTTC. This codes for CASRKTGTGERSEQYF.

The rearrangement joins TRBV5-1 to TRBJ2-7; D might be TRBD1 (6 bases). This CDR3 has 15 residues. Trimming shortened V by 5 bases and J by 3 bases, and 18 bases separated the two germline ends. Germline values: CDR1 SGHRS, CDR2 YFSETQ. This CDR3 reads CASSLSGQKNYEQYF. CDR3 nucleotides: TGCGCCAGCAGTCTATCGGGACAAAAAAACTACGAGCAGTACTTC.

V gene TRBV7-6 combines with J gene TRBJ2-7; TRBD1 agrees at 11 bases. The CDR3 is 15 amino acids. With 1 base clipped from V and 6 bases from J, the junction kept 5 bases outside the gene matches. Germline CDR1 is SGHVS and CDR2 is FNYEAQ. CDR3 sequence (DNA): TGTGCCAGCAGCTTAGGTGGGACAGGGGGAAGCGAGCAGTACTTC. The encoded protein is CASSLGGTGGSEQYF.

This clone showed up many times. J is TRBJ2-7 and V is TRBV3-1 (or the pseudogene TRBV3-2); 7 bases agree with TRBD1. Germline V gene lookup returns CDR1 LGHDT and CDR2 YNNKEL (reference sequence). CDR3 size: 12 residues. Trimming took 4 bases from V and 6 from J; bases not matched to a gene: 3. CDR3 nucleotide sequence: TGTGCCAGCAGCCCGACAGGGTTCGAGCAGTACTTC. It encodes CASSPTGFEQYF.

This clone has only a few counts. The chain couples TRBV5-4 to TRBJ2-7; 9 nucleotides line up with TRBD1. V gave up 5 bases and J gave up 7 bases; unmatched junction bases: 16. The CDR3 has 16 residues. Germline values: CDR1 SGHNT, CDR2 YYREEE (reference sequence). The CDR3: CASSFDLQGATREQYF. The CDR3 DNA reads TGTGCCAGCAGTTTCGATTTACAGGGGGCAACGAGGGAGCAGTACTTC.

This chain uses TRBV19 with TRBJ1-2; 9 bases are shared with TRBD1. The length of the CDR3 is 15 residues. The ends lost 4 bases at V and 3 bases at J; junction bases unmatched: 6. The germline V gene encodes CDR1 LNHDA and CDR2 SQIVND (reference sequence). Here the CDR3 DNA reads TGTGCCAGTAGTAGAACACAGGGGGCCCACTATGGCTACACCTTC. Translating it yields CASSRTQGAHYGYTF.

V gene TRBV27 combines with J gene TRBJ1-2; 9 nucleotides line up with TRBD1. The CDR3 contains 15 residues. The trim removed 3 bases at V and 4 bases at J, leaving 6 bases unmatched. Germline values: CDR1 MNHEY, CDR2 SMNVEV (reference sequence). The CDR3 DNA sequence: TGTGCCAGCAGTTTTCAGGGACAGGGAGCCTATGGCTACACCTTC. This encodes CASSFQGQGAYGYTF.

The chain is built from TRBV5-4 and TRBJ1-4; D is possibly TRBD1 (6 bases). CDR1 is SGHNT and CDR2 is YYREEE in the germline V gene (reference sequence). V lost 4 bases and J 8 bases, leaving 15 bases between the germline ends. This CDR3 is built from 14 residues. Here the CDR3 reads CASSLGQMSEKLFF. DNA for the CDR3: TGTGCCAGCAGCCTCGGACAGATGTCGGAAAAACTGTTTTTT.

The rearrangement uses TRBV29-1 and TRBJ2-3; TRBD1 matches at 7 bases. The J segment lost 7 bases and the V segment lost 7 bases, leaving 11 bases of the junction unmatched. Germline V CDR1 and CDR2: SQVTM, ANQGSEA. The CDR3 is 13 residues long. The CDR3 DNA follows: TGCAGCGGTGGACAGGTTTTTGGTAATACGCAGTATTTT. This sequence encodes CSGGQVFGNTQYF.

This chain connects TRBV6-6 to TRBJ2-1, with 7 bases that match TRBD2. CDR3 length equals 14 residues. Per germline, CDR1 MNHNY and CDR2 SVGAGI (reference sequence). Trimming at V came to 5 bases and at J to 1 base, leaving 2 bases not matched to a gene. The CDR3 bases are TGTGCCAGCAGTCTGGGGGGGTCCTACAATGAGCAGTTCTTC. Translation gives CASSLGGSYNEQFF.

This chain uses TRBV5-1 with TRBJ2-1; 8 nucleotides agree with TRBD2. Per germline, CDR1 SGHRS and CDR2 YFSETQ. Trimming cost V 9 bases and J 0 bases; bases outside gene matches: 8. The CDR3 covers 15 residues. CDR3 sequence: CATAAGVSSYNEQFF. For the CDR3, the DNA is TGCGCCACTGCAGCGGGAGTGAGCTCCTACAATGAGCAGTTCTTC. The whole variable domain, filled in from reference TRBV5-1 and TRBJ2-1, reads KAGVTQTPRYLIKTRGQQVTLSCSPISGHRSVSWYQQTPGQGLQFLFEYFSETQRNKGNFPGRFSGRQFSNSRSEMNVSTLELGDSALYLCATAAGVSSYNEQFFGPGTRLTVL.

The chain joins TRBV19 to TRBJ1-1; D not resolved. CDR3 size: 11 residues. The germline V gene has CDR1 LNHDA and CDR2 SQIVND (reference sequence). Trimming shortened V by 3 bases and J by 6 bases, and 5 bases separated the two germline ends. CDR3 nucleotides: TGTGCCAGTAGTATTTTCGCTGAAGCTTTCTTT. It yields the protein CASSIFAEAFF.